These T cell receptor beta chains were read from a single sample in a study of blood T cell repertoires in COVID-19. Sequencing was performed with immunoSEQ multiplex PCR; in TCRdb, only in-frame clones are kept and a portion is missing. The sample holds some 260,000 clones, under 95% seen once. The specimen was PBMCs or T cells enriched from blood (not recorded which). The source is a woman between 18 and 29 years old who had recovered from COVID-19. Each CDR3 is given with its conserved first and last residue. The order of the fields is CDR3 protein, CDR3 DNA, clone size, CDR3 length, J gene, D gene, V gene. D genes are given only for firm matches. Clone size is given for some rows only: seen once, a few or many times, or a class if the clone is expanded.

CASSPGFSYEQYF TGTGCCAGCAGTCCAGGGTTCTCCTACGAGCAGTACTTC once 13 TRBJ2-7 . TRBV6-6
CASSQEEGQGAGEQYF TGTGCCAGCAGCCAAGAGGAGGGACAGGGGGCGGGTGAGCAGTACTTC . 16 TRBJ2-7 TRBD1 TRBV4-2
CASSQGQRNSPLHF TGTGCCAGCAGCCAAGGCCAGCGTAATTCACCCCTCCACTTT . 14 TRBJ1-6 . TRBV3-1/TRBV3-2
CASSRGGANYGYTF TGTGCCAGCAGCCGAGGGGGGGCCAACTATGGCTACACCTTC . 14 TRBJ1-2 . TRBV13
CASSLDRANYGYTF TGTGCCAGCAGCTTGGACAGGGCTAACTATGGCTACACCTTC few 14 TRBJ1-2 TRBD1 TRBV7-2
CATSARGTDTQYF TGTGCCACCAGTGCCAGGGGCACAGATACGCAGTATTTT . 13 TRBJ2-3 . TRBV24-1
CASSVLARGPTNQPQHF TGTGCCAGCAGTGTATTGGCCAGGGGGCCTACCAATCAGCCCCAGCATTTT . 17 TRBJ1-5 TRBD1 TRBV6-1
CARRRDSQETQYF TGTGCCAGACGCCGGGACAGCCAAGAGACCCAGTACTTC . 13 TRBJ2-5 . TRBV21-1
CASSPGSGGRGETQYF TGTGCCAGCAGCCCGGGTAGCGGGGGACGAGGGGAGACCCAGTACTTC . 16 TRBJ2-5 TRBD2 TRBV13
CAITPDRGGGYTF TGTGCCATCACTCCGGACAGGGGCGGGGGCTACACCTTC . 13 TRBJ1-2 TRBD1 TRBV10-3
CASTMREQGLSYEQYF TGTGCCAGCACAATGCGGGAACAGGGGTTATCCTACGAGCAGTACTTC . 16 TRBJ2-7 . TRBV5-5
CASSFGRQSQSQHF TGTGCCAGCAGTTTCGGTCGACAGAGTCAGTCCCAGCATTTT . 14 TRBJ1-5 . TRBV28
CASSQDPGTNYGYTF TGCGCCAGCAGCCAAGATCCAGGGACTAACTATGGCTACACCTTC . 15 TRBJ1-2 . TRBV4-3
CASSYGLPDTEAFF TGTGCCAGCAGTTACGGTCTCCCAGACACTGAAGCTTTCTTT . 14 TRBJ1-1 . TRBV6-5
CASSDGAGPTDTQYF TGTGCCAGCAGTGACGGAGCGGGACCCACAGATACGCAGTATTTT . 15 TRBJ2-3 TRBD2 TRBV6-4
CASRVAATDTQYF TGTGCCAGCCGGGTGGCAGCCACAGATACGCAGTATTTT . 13 TRBJ2-3 . TRBV6-5
CASSKGGLAEILFANTGELFF TGTGCCAGCAGCAAAGGGGGACTAGCGGAAATACTGTTCGCGAACACCGGGGAGCTGTTTTTT . 21 TRBJ2-2 . TRBV21-1
CASSFGSMDTQYF TGTGCCAGCAGCTTTGGTAGCATGGATACGCAGTATTTT . 13 TRBJ2-3 . TRBV5-5
CASSTKGLAGYEQYF TGTGCCAGTAGTACGAAAGGACTAGCGGGCTACGAGCAGTACTTC . 15 TRBJ2-7 TRBD2 TRBV19
CASSIPPGTGANVLTF TGTGCCAGTAGTATCCCCCCGGGTACTGGGGCCAACGTCCTGACTTTC . 16 TRBJ2-6 . TRBV19
CASSQVRLALETQYF TGTGCCAGCAGCCAAGTACGACTAGCGCTGGAGACCCAGTACTTC . 15 TRBJ2-5 TRBD2 TRBV3-1/TRBV3-2
CASRPGLAGASTDTQYF TGTGCCAGCAGGCCTGGACTAGCGGGTGCTAGCACAGATACGCAGTATTTT once 17 TRBJ2-3 TRBD2 TRBV28
CASSSYTGGRGYTF TGTGCCAGCAGCTCCTATACAGGGGGCCGTGGCTACACCTTC . 14 TRBJ1-2 TRBD1 TRBV7-2
CASSDGGSTDTQYF TGCGCCAGCAGTGATGGCGGGAGCACAGATACGCAGTATTTT . 14 TRBJ2-3 . TRBV10-1
CASSEGGLLNQPQHF TGTGCCAGCAGTGAAGGGGGGCTTCTGAATCAGCCCCAGCATTTT . 15 TRBJ1-5 . TRBV2
CASRAGGVYEQYF TGTGCCAGCAGAGCGGGAGGGGTCTACGAGCAGTACTTC . 13 TRBJ2-7 TRBD2 TRBV6-6
CASSYSRTGREKLFF TGTGCCAGCAGTTACTCGAGGACAGGGCGGGAAAAACTGTTTTTT . 15 TRBJ1-4 TRBD1 TRBV6-5
CASSQGQGMNTEAFF TGCGCCAGCAGCCAAGGACAGGGAATGAACACTGAAGCTTTCTTT . 15 TRBJ1-1 TRBD1 TRBV4-1
CASSLQGSVSHNEQFF TGTGCCAGCAGCCTTCAGGGGAGTGTTTCCCACAATGAGCAGTTCTTC . 16 TRBJ2-1 . TRBV7-8
CASSQPGLARKNEQFF TGTGCCAGCAGCCAACCGGGACTAGCGAGAAAAAATGAGCAGTTCTTC . 16 TRBJ2-1 TRBD2 TRBV4-2
CAISAGGSYNEQFF TGTGCCATCAGCGCGGGGGGTTCCTACAATGAGCAGTTCTTC . 14 TRBJ2-1 TRBD2 TRBV10-3
CASSYGQGAYEQYF TGCGCCAGCAGTTATGGACAGGGGGCCTACGAGCAGTACTTC . 14 TRBJ2-7 TRBD1 TRBV10-2
CASSPRHGTDEKLFF TGCGCCAGCAGCCCACGACACGGGACAGATGAAAAACTGTTTTTT . 15 TRBJ1-4 TRBD1 TRBV5-1
CASSVAPVETGYTF TGTGCCAGCAGTGTCGCCCCGGTGGAGACTGGCTACACCTTC . 14 TRBJ1-2 . TRBV9
CASSKDRELGNQPQHF TGTGCCAGTAGTAAAGACAGGGAATTGGGAAACCAGCCCCAGCATTTT . 16 TRBJ1-5 TRBD1 TRBV19
CASSLLTGGEHSPLHF TGTGCCAGCAGCTTACTTACAGGGGGCGAACATTCACCCCTCCACTTT . 16 TRBJ1-6 TRBD1 TRBV5-6
CASSFGQGNYGYTF TGTGCCAGCAGTTTTGGACAGGGGAATTATGGCTACACCTTC once 14 TRBJ1-2 TRBD1 TRBV7-8
CASSPPGLAANKAQYF TGTGCCAGCTCACCACCGGGACTAGCGGCGAATAAGGCCCAGTACTTC . 16 TRBJ2-5 TRBD2 TRBV18
CASSDSRHSGANVLTF TGTGCCAGCAGTGACTCGCGACACTCTGGGGCCAACGTCCTGACTTTC . 16 TRBJ2-6 . TRBV6-4
CASSIETAGSGNTIYF TGCGCCAGCAGCATCGAGACTGCCGGCTCTGGAAACACCATATATTTT . 16 TRBJ1-3 . TRBV5-1
CASSVQGFYGYTF TGTGCCAGCAGCGTCCAGGGATTCTATGGCTACACCTTC once 13 TRBJ1-2 . TRBV9
CASSLHGRKNTGELFF TGTGCCAGCAGCTTACACGGGAGGAAGAACACCGGGGAGCTGTTTTTT . 16 TRBJ2-2 TRBD2 TRBV7-8
CASSYGGTLTNEQFF TGTGCCAGCAGTTACGGCGGGACCCTCACTAATGAGCAGTTCTTC once 15 TRBJ2-1 . TRBV6-5
CASSFPSDRASNQPQHF TGTGCCAGCAGTTTCCCCTCAGACAGAGCAAGCAATCAGCCCCAGCATTTT . 17 TRBJ1-5 . TRBV28
CASSQEIAAPGNTIYF TGCGCCAGCAGCCAAGAAATAGCAGCTCCTGGAAACACCATATATTTT . 16 TRBJ1-3 . TRBV4-1
CASSLAGGQGNEQYF TGTGCCAGCAGCTTGGCGGGGGGACAGGGGAACGAGCAGTACTTC . 15 TRBJ2-7 TRBD1 TRBV5-4
CATRKSRTGSGNQPQHF TGTGCCACCAGGAAGTCACGAACAGGATCTGGTAATCAGCCCCAGCATTTT . 17 TRBJ1-5 . TRBV24-1
CASSSRKGQPYNEQFF TGTGCCAGCAGCTCCCGTAAGGGACAACCTTACAATGAGCAGTTCTTC . 16 TRBJ2-1 . TRBV9
CASSSNRGRTGNQPQHF TGTGCCAGCAGTTCAAACAGGGGGAGAACGGGCAATCAGCCCCAGCATTTT . 17 TRBJ1-5 TRBD1 TRBV28
CASSQTPRWGTSGRGGNSGETQYF TGTGCCAGCAGCCAAACCCCCCGCTGGGGGACTAGCGGGAGAGGGGGCAATTCGGGAGAGACCCAGTACTTC . 24 TRBJ2-5 TRBD2 TRBV3-1/TRBV3-2
CASSPHPGQGRREDTQYF TGTGCCAGCAGTCCCCACCCTGGACAAGGCCGGAGGGAGGATACGCAGTATTTT . 18 TRBJ2-3 . TRBV28
CASSFWAETGERSYGYTF TGTGCCAGCAGTTTCTGGGCGGAGACAGGGGAAAGGAGCTATGGCTACACCTTC . 18 TRBJ1-2 TRBD1 TRBV28
CSVEGAGRNYGYTF TGCAGCGTTGAAGGCGCAGGGCGGAACTATGGCTACACCTTC . 14 TRBJ1-2 . TRBV29-1
CASSQGLSLPLHF TGTGCCAGCAGCCAAGGACTCTCTCTACCCCTCCACTTT . 13 TRBJ1-6 . TRBV3-1/TRBV3-2
CASSPGQERVNQPQHF TGTGCCAGCTCACCGGGACAGGAGAGGGTAAATCAGCCCCAGCATTTT . 16 TRBJ1-5 TRBD1 TRBV18
CASSNRDYQYEQYF TGTGCCAGCAGCAACCGGGACTACCAATACGAGCAGTACTTC . 14 TRBJ2-7 TRBD2 TRBV7-8
CASPLLSEEAFF TGCGCCAGCCCCCTGTTGTCGGAGGAAGCTTTCTTT . 12 TRBJ1-1 . TRBV10-1
CASSQARVLGGTEAFF TGTGCCAGCAGCCAAGCCAGGGTTCTGGGAGGCACTGAAGCTTTCTTT . 16 TRBJ1-1 . TRBV3-1/TRBV3-2
CATSTGDYEQYF TGTGCCACCTCGACAGGGGACTACGAGCAGTACTTC . 12 TRBJ2-7 TRBD1 TRBV24-1